The entry below describes one T cell receptor (beta chain). Its antigen specificity is not known. No much larger clone is present one base from it, and per-base qualities are unavailable. The 39 donors, aged 6 to 90 years, were systemically healthy Caucasian individuals from Russia. Approximately 9.3 milliliters of peripheral blood were drawn from each donor into EDTA-treated Vacutainer tubes. Ficoll-Paque density-gradient centrifugation was used to isolate PBMCs, with at least 7 million obtained per sample. Trizol reagent was used to extract total RNA from the PBMCs, yielding at least 5 micrograms per sample. The percentages of naive CD45RAhigh/CD27high T cells were determined by flow cytometry on a PBMC aliquot from every donor. Preparation of the library involved 5' RACE. A second PCR of roughly 7 to 12 cycles was performed with a sample-barcoded 5' primer and a J-beta primer mix. Each TCR beta cDNA molecule received a unique molecular identifier from a template-switch 5' adaptor carrying 12 random nucleotides. At least 3 million CDR3-containing paired-end reads were obtained from each sample. First-strand cDNA was synthesized from all RNA with the Mint cDNA synthesis kit, primed by a TRBC-specific oligonucleotide. All cDNA was treated with uracil-DNA glycosylase and then went through a first 18-cycle PCR with the universal primers M1SS and BC2_uni_R. The study's own analysis went as follows. For normalization, 1 million high-quality reads, each with a distinct molecular identifier, were randomly selected from each sample. Reads sharing molecular identifiers were discarded rather than binned into consensus sequences. MiTCR, set to a Q25 quality threshold and the strictest error-elimination algorithm, was used for CDR3 identification, clonotype clustering and error correction. Lower-bound total TCR beta diversity was estimated with a nonparametric unseen species model using Euler transformation. TCRdb reprocessing: public reads trimmed at Q25 with fastp, clones called with MiXCR, in-frame beta chains kept. Every distinct CDR3 protein forms one entry, paired with its most common genes and DNA. The V and J calls follow TCRdb's processing rather than the paper's. The sample profile shows around 2 million distinct CDR3 sequences; 30% to 40% of them were found once. Jointly, the top ten make up 20% to 25% of the sample.

The data originate from a study of blood T cells in healthy people across ages (dated by TCRdb to between 2014 and 2017). For context, the study as a whole: In model experiments, template switching captured about one uniquely barcoded TCR beta cDNA molecule for every two T cells. To avoid experimental bias, donors of different ages were randomly spread across the sequencing lanes. The study analyzed two additional independent replicas of 1 million unique cDNA reads from the same blood draw for two donors, one aged 18 to 29 and one aged 80 or older. Four age groups were formed from the donors: young (average about 16 years), middle-aged (less than 40), aged (about 62) and long-lived (about 75). To track age-related changes in TCR beta repertoire diversity, the study relied on deep sequencing normalized with unique cDNA molecular identifiers.

Study-wide findings and limitations: Compared with the aged group, more naive CD4+ T cells, fewer expanded clones and increased TCR diversity were shown by the long-lived group, suggesting age selection. Conclusive comparison of naive and antigen-experienced compartments was prevented by the profiling of bulk unsorted PBMCs. The CMV infection status of donors was not known, potentially confounding age-related changes in expanded clonotypes. The percentage of naive T cells measured by flow cytometry correlated strongly with observed TCR beta diversity. As age increased, observed TCR beta diversity per million T cells dropped in a roughly linear way, and a significant reduction was already evident by age 40. Estimates of total diversity from one million sequenced T cells were regarded as lower bounds and underestimates.

The CDR3 sequence holds 14 residues, the cysteine and phenylalanine included. Just CDR3 DNA is preserved here, 42 bases in frame from base 1. From a lookup of the germline V gene, CDR1 and CDR2 are SNHLY and FYNNEI. V loses 7 bases at its end and J loses 7 bases; junction bases beyond the gene matches: 7. This TCR was sampled from a human donor in good health. The chain is made from TRBV2 and TRBJ1-6; 7 junctional bases match TRBD1. Sequencing input: blood. The nucleotide sequence reads TGTGCCAGCATGTCAGGGGGTTCGAATTCACCCCTCCACTTT. Protein translation: CASMSGGSNSPLHF.